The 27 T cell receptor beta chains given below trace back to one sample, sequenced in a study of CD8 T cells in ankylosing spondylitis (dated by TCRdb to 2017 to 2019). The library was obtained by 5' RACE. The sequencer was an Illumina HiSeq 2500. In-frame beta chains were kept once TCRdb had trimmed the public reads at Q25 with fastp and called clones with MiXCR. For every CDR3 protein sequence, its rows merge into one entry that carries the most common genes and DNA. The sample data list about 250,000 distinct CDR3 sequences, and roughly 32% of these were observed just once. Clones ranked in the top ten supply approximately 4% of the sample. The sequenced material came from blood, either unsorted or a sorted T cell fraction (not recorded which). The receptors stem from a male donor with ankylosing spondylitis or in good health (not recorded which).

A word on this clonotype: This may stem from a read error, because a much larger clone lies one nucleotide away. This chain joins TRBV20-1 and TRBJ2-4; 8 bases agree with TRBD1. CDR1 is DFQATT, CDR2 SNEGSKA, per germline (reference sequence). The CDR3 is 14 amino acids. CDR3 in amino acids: CSAREVRGPNSQYF. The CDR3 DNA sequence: TGCAGTGCTAGAGAGGTCAGGGGGCCGAACAGTCAGTACTTC.

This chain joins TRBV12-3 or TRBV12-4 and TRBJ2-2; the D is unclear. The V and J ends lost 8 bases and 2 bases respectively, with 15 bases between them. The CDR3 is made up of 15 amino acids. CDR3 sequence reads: CASRRSTPNTGELFF. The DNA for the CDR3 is TGTGCCAGCCGAAGGAGCACCCCTAACACCGGGGAGCTGTTTTTT.

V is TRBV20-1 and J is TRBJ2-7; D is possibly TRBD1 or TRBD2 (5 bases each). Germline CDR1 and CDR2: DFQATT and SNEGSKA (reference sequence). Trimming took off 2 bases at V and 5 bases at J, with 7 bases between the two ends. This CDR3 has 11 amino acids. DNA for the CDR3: TGCAGTGCTAGAAGGGACCACGAGCAGTACTTC. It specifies CSARRDHEQYF.

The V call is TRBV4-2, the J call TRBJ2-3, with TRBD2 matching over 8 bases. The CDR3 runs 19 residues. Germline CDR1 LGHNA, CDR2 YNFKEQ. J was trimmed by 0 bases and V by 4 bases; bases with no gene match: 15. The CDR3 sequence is CASSPRAGAGGYSTDTQYF. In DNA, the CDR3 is TGTGCCAGCAGCCCCAGAGCGGGGGCCGGAGGTTATAGCACAGATACGCAGTATTTT.

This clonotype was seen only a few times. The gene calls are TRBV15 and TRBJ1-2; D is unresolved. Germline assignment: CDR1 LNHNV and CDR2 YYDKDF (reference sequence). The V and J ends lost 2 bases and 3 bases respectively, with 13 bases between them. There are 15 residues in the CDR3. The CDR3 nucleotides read TGTGCCACCAGCAGAACTGTTCAGGATCACTATGGCTACACCTTC. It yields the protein CATSRTVQDHYGYTF.

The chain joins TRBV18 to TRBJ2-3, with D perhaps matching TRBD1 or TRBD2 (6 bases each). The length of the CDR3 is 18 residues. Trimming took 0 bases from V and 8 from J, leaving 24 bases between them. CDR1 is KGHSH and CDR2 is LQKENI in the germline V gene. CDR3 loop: CASSPPKFDRSVGGTQYF. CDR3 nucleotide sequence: TGTGCCAGCTCACCACCGAAATTTGACAGGTCGGTCGGGGGTACGCAGTATTTT.

The CDR3 protein is CSASGVDGYTF. CDR3 DNA: TGCAGTGCTAGCGGGGTAGATGGCTACACCTTC. V usage is TRBV20-1 and J usage is TRBJ1-2; unclear D gene. Germline V CDR1 and CDR2: DFQATT, SNEGSKA (reference sequence). V gave up 3 bases and J gave up 6 bases, with 8 bases separating them. The CDR3 spans 11 residues.

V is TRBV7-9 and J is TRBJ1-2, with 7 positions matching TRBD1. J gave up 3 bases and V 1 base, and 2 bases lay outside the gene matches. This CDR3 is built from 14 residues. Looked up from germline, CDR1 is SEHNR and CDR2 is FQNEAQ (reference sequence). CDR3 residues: CASSLVGTDYGYTF. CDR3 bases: TGTGCCAGCAGCTTAGTCGGGACAGACTATGGCTACACCTTC.

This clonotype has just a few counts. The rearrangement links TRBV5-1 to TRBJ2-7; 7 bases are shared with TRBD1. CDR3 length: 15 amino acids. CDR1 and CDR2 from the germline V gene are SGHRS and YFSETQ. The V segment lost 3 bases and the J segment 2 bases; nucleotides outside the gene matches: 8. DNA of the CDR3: TGCGCCAGCAGCTCACGACAGGGTTCAGCCTACGAGCAGTACTTC. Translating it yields CASSSRQGSAYEQYF.

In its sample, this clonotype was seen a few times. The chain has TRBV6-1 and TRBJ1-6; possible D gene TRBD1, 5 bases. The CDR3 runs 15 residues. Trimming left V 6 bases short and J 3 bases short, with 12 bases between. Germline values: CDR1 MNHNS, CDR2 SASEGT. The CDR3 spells CASSLEGNYNSPLHF. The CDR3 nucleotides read TGTGCCAGCAGCCTTGAGGGGAACTATAATTCACCCCTCCACTTT.

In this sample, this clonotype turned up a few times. As DNA, the CDR3 is TGTGCCAGCAGTTGGACAGTTGGGACCCAGTACTTC. It codes for CASSWTVGTQYF. The chain links TRBV12-3 or TRBV12-4 to TRBJ2-5; D may be TRBD1 (6 bases). V was pared by 4 bases and J by 7 bases, with 10 bases between. The CDR3 contains 12 residues.

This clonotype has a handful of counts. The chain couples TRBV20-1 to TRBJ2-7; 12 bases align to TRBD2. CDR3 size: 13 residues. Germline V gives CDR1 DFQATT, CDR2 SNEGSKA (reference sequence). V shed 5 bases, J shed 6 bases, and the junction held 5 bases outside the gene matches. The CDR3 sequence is CSAHSSGGGEQYF. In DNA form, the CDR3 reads TGCAGTGCTCATTCTAGCGGGGGGGGCGAGCAGTACTTC.

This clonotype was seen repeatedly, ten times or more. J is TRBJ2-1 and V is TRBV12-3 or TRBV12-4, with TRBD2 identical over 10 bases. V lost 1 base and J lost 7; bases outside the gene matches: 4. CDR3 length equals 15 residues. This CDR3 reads CASSLVSGGQNEQFF. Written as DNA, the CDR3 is TGTGCCAGCAGTTTAGTTAGCGGGGGGCAAAATGAGCAGTTCTTC.

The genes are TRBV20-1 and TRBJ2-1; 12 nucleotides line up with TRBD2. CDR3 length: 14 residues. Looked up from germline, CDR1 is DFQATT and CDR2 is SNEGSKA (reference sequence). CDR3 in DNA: TGCAGCTTCCCTAGCGGGGGGGCCATCAATGAGCAGTTCTTC. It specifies CSFPSGGAINEQFF.

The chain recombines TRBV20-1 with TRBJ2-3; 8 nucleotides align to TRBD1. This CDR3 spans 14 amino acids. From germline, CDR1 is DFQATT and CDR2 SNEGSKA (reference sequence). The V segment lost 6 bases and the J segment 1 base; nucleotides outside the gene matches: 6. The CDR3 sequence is CSAENRGGTDTQYF. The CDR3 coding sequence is TGCAGTGCGGAAAACAGGGGGGGCACAGATACGCAGTATTTT.

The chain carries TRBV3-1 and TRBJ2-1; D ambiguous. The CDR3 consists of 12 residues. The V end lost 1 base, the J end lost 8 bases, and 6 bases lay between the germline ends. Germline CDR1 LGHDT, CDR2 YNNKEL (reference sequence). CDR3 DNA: TGTGCCAGCAGCCAAGCATGGGATGAGCAGTTCTTC. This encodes CASSQAWDEQFF.

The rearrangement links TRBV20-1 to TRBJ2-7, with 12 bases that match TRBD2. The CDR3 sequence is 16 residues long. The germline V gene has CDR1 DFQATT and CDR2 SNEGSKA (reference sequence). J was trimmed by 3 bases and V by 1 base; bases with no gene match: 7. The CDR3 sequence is CSARGLAGAIFYEQYF. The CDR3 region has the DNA TGCAGTGCTAGAGGACTAGCGGGGGCCATATTCTACGAGCAGTACTTC.

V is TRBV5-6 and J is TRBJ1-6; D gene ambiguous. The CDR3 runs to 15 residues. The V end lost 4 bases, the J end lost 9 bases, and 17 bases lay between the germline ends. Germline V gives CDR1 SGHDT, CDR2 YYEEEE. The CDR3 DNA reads TGTGCCAGCAGCCCACAAGGAGGGTTCGGTTCACCCCTCCACTTT. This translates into CASSPQGGFGSPLHF. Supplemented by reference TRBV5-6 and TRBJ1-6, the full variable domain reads DAGVTQSPTHLIKTRGQQVTLRCSPKSGHDTVSWYQQALGQGPQFIFQYYEEEERQRGNFPDRFSGHQFPNYSSELNVNALLLGDSALYLCASSPQGGFGSPLHFGNGTRLTVT.

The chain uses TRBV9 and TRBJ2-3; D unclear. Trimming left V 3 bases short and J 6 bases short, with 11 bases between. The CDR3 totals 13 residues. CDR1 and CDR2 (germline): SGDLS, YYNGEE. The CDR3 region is CASSGSLGDTQYF. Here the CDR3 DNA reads TGTGCCAGCAGCGGCAGCTTAGGGGATACGCAGTATTTT. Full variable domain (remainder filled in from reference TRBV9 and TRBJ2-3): DSGVTQTPKHLITATGQRVTLRCSPRSGDLSVYWYQQSLDQGLQFLIQYYNGEERAKGNILERFSAQQFPDLHSELNLSSLELGDSALYFCASSGSLGDTQYFGPGTRLTVL.

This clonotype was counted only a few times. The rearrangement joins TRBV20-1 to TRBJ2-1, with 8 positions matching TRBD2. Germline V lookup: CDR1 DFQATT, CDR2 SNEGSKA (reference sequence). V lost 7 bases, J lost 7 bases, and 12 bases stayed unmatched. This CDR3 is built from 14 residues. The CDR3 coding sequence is TGCAGTGTTCCAGGGGCGGGGGGCCGGAATGAGCAGTTCTTC. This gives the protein CSVPGAGGRNEQFF.

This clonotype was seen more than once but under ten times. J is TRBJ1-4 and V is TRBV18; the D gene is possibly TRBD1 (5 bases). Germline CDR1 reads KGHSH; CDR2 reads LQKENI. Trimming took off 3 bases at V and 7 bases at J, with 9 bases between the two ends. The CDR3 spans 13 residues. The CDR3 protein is CASSPRQGEKLFF. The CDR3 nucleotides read TGTGCCAGCTCACCCCGCCAGGGTGAAAAACTGTTTTTT.

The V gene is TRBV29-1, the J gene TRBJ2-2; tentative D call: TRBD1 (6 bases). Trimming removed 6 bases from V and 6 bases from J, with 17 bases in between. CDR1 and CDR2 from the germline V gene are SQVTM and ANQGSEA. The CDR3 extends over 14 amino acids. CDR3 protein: CSVTTDSLAGELFF. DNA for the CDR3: TGCAGCGTGACGACGGACAGTCTCGCCGGGGAGCTGTTTTTT.

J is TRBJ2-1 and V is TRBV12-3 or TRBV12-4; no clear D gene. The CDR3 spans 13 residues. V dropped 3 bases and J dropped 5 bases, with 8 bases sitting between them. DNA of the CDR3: TGTGCCAGCAGTTTCCCAGGTGACAATGAGCAGTTCTTC. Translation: CASSFPGDNEQFF.

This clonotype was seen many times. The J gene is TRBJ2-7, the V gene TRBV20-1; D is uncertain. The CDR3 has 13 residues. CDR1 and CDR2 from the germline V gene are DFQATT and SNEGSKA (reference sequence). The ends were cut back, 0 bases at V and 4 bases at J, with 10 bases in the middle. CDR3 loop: CSARDTGKYEQYF. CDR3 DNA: TGCAGTGCTAGAGATACGGGCAAGTACGAGCAGTACTTC.

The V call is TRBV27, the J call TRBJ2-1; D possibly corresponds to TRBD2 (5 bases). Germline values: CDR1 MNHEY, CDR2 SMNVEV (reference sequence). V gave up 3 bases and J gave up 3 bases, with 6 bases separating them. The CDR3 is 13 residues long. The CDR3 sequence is CASSLEVYNEQFF. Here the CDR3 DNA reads TGTGCCAGCAGTTTGGAGGTCTACAATGAGCAGTTCTTC.

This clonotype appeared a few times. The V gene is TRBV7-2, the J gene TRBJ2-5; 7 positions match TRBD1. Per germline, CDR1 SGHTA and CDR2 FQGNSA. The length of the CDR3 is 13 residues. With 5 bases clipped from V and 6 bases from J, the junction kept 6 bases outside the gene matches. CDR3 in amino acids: CASSRQGRQTQYF. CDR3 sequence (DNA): TGTGCCAGCAGCCGACAGGGACGGCAGACCCAGTACTTC.

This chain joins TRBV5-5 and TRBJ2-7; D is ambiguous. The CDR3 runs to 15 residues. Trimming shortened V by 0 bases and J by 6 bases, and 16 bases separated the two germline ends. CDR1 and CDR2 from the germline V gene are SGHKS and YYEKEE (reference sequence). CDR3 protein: CASSLELWVLGEQYF. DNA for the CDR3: TGTGCCAGCAGCTTGGAGCTTTGGGTTTTAGGCGAGCAGTACTTC.